This T cell receptor (beta chain) was obtained from a study of T-cell reconstitution after alpha-beta-depleted transplantation in children. There are a few counts of this clonotype. Its specificity is not known. Unique molecular identifiers were incorporated into the prepared TCRbeta library. TCRdb reprocessed the PCR reads via MiXCR and lists one record per CDR3 protein. The sample carries some 290,000 distinct CDR3 sequences, over 20% recorded once. V lost 3 bases, J lost 0 bases, and 10 bases lay in between. Germline CDR1 DFQATT, CDR2 SNEGSKA (reference sequence). The CDR3 consists of 14 residues. Study results and caveats: Several hundred rapidly expanded clones from non-depleted graft cells reportedly supplied alpha-beta T cells about two months post-transplant. The study traced high day-60 TCRbeta diversity in some patients to surviving recipient T cells and thymic progenitors. Newly generated T cells supplied most T-cell counts and diversity one year post-transplant.

The receptor's source is a male patient younger than 18 who had a stem cell transplant for acute lymphoblastic leukemia, so the T cells may come from the graft donor. The specimen was PBMCs, mostly from graft donor cells, collected 180 days after TCRalphabeta/CD19-depleted stem cell transplant. V is TRBV20-1 and J is TRBJ2-3; unclear D gene. The CDR3 DNA reads as TGCAGTGCTAGGGGTCTAGAGAGCACAGATACGCAGTATTTT. It translates to CSARGLESTDTQYF.